These 12 T cell receptor beta chains were sequenced from one sample in a study of blood T cell repertoires in COVID-19. Profiling relied on immunoSEQ multiplex PCR, and the TCRdb table lists in-frame clones only, not all of them. Of 270,000 or so clones detected, approximately 91% appear once; the ten largest clones hold about 2.1%. What was sequenced was PBMCs or T cells enriched from blood (not recorded which). The receptor source for this set is a woman aged 40 to 50 with acute COVID-19.

The chain carries TRBV5-4 and TRBJ2-3; a possible D gene is TRBD1 (5 bases). Germline V gene data show CDR1 as SGHNT and CDR2 as YYREEE (reference sequence). The CDR3 runs to 15 residues. Trimming cost V 4 bases and J 3 bases, with 15 bases left between them. The CDR3 sequence: CASSVAQGRTDTQYF. Here the CDR3 DNA reads TGTGCCAGCAGCGTTGCCCAGGGAAGGACAGATACGCAGTATTTT.

The chain is built from TRBV9 and TRBJ1-4; D is possibly TRBD1 (5 bases). V was pared by 3 bases and J by 0 bases, with 9 bases between. The CDR3 has 15 amino acids. Germline V gene lookup returns CDR1 SGDLS and CDR2 YYNGEE. The CDR3 coding sequence is TGTGCCAGCAGCGGCGGGGCTGCAACTAATGAAAAACTGTTTTTT. This codes for CASSGGAATNEKLFF.

The V and J genes are TRBV30 and TRBJ2-7, with 8 bases fitting TRBD1. The CDR3 loop spans 15 amino acids. J gave up 4 bases and V 1 base, and 9 bases lay outside the gene matches. CDR1 is GTSNPN and CDR2 is SVGIG in the germline V gene (reference sequence). The CDR3 bases are TGTGCCTGGAGTGAGACAGGGGCGTCGGGGTACGAGCAGTACTTC. Encoded protein: CAWSETGASGYEQYF.

The chain joins TRBV6-2 or TRBV6-3 to TRBJ2-7; D may be TRBD1 (6 bases). Germline V gene data show CDR1 as MNHEY and CDR2 as SVGEGT. This CDR3 is built from 19 residues. Trimming took 0 bases from V and 2 from J, leaving 23 bases between them. CDR3 protein: CASSYSSRSRGAWTYEQYF. As DNA, the CDR3 is TGTGCCAGCAGTTACTCGAGCCGGAGCAGGGGAGCTTGGACCTACGAGCAGTACTTC.

V gene TRBV7-8 combines with J gene TRBJ2-5; the D gene is possibly TRBD1 (6 bases). The CDR3 totals 19 residues. Trimming took off 8 bases at V and 1 base at J, with 29 bases between the two ends. Germline V lookup: CDR1 SGHVS, CDR2 FQNEAQ. The CDR3: CASCLTRSGAPTVQETQYF. DNA of the CDR3: TGTGCCAGCTGCCTAACCCGATCAGGGGCCCCGACCGTCCAAGAGACCCAGTACTTC. The whole variable domain, filled in from reference TRBV7-8 and TRBJ2-5, reads GAGVSQSPRYKVAKRGQDVALRCDPISGHVSLFWYQQALGQGPEFLTYFQNEAQLDKSGLPSDRFFAERPEGSVSTLKIQRTQQEDSAVYLCASCLTRSGAPTVQETQYFGPGTRLLVL.

This clone is a singleton in its sample. This sequence joins TRBV5-1 and TRBJ2-1, with D perhaps TRBD2 (6 bases). The CDR3 covers 15 residues. Germline values: CDR1 SGHRS, CDR2 YFSETQ. V was trimmed by 2 bases and J by 1 base, leaving 10 bases between them. The CDR3 DNA follows: TGCGCCAGCAGCTTCGCCGGGACTTCCTACAATGAGCAGTTCTTC. It codes for CASSFAGTSYNEQFF.

This clone came up once. The gene calls are TRBV3-1 (or the pseudogene TRBV3-2) and TRBJ1-2, with 8 bases identical to TRBD1. Looked up from germline, CDR1 is LGHDT and CDR2 is YNNKEL (reference sequence). This CDR3 has 15 amino acids. Trimming took 2 bases from V and 4 from J; bases not matched to a gene: 6. The CDR3 loop reads CASSQRDRYSYGYTF. The CDR3 DNA reads as TGTGCCAGCAGCCAACGGGACAGGTATTCCTATGGCTACACCTTC.

The chain employs TRBV30 and TRBJ2-7; 13 bases match TRBD2. Germline lookup yields CDR1 GTSNPN and CDR2 SVGIG (reference sequence). The length of the CDR3 is 15 residues. The V and J ends lost 0 bases and 6 bases, in that order; junction bases with no gene match: 5. CDR3 sequence reads: CAWSVTSGGAFEQYF. The CDR3 DNA reads as TGTGCCTGGAGTGTCACTAGCGGGGGGGCGTTCGAGCAGTACTTC.

The V gene is TRBV30, the J gene TRBJ1-6; 7 bases fit TRBD1. The CDR3 covers 13 residues. Germline trimming cut 4 bases from V and 11 bases from J; bases unmatched to any gene: 8. Germline lookup yields CDR1 GTSNPN and CDR2 SVGIG (reference sequence). As DNA, the CDR3 is TGTGCCTGGAACACAGGGGAAGGAACACCCCTCCACTTT. Its translation is CAWNTGEGTPLHF.

The chain links TRBV5-1 to TRBJ1-1; D gene ambiguous. CDR1 is SGHRS, CDR2 YFSETQ, per germline. Trimming stripped 1 base from V and 3 bases from J, with 10 bases between. The CDR3 covers 14 residues. The CDR3 DNA sequence: TGCGCCAGCAGCTTGCGGGTTGAAGACACTGAAGCTTTCTTT. Residues: CASSLRVEDTEAFF.

The rearrangement links TRBV18 to TRBJ2-5; 9 positions match TRBD2. The germline V gene has CDR1 KGHSH and CDR2 LQKENI. The CDR3 totals 16 residues. Trimming removed 1 base from V and 5 bases from J; junction bases left unmatched: 8. This CDR3 is CASSPLAGAAWETQYF. The CDR3, as DNA: TGTGCCAGCTCACCACTAGCGGGAGCGGCGTGGGAGACCCAGTACTTC.

This chain links TRBV5-1 with TRBJ1-4; the D gene is possibly TRBD1 (5 bases). Germline CDR1 reads SGHRS; CDR2 reads YFSETQ. This CDR3 contains 16 residues. V lost 4 bases and J 2 bases, leaving 15 bases between the germline ends. Here the CDR3 reads CASSLLQGVTNEKLFF. In nucleotides, the CDR3 is TGCGCCAGCAGCCTGCTACAAGGGGTGACTAATGAAAAACTGTTTTTT.